This T cell receptor beta chain was captured by sequencing in a study of blood T cell repertoires in COVID-19. The table came from immunoSEQ multiplex PCR; TCRdb's copy has only in-frame clones and leaves some out. The data show roughly 180,000 clones, with about four fifths seen just once and 15% to 20% held by the top ten. For recovered donors of Cohort 3, there were two negative PCRs, clearance, or symptom resolution. V gave up 1 base and J gave up 2 bases, with 5 bases separating them. The V gene's germline CDR1 is SGHDN and CDR2 FVKESK. There are 13 residues in the CDR3. The source is a man aged 55 to 70 who had recovered from COVID-19. The specimen sequenced was PBMCs or T cells enriched from blood (not recorded which). V is TRBV14 and J is TRBJ1-1; D perhaps matches TRBD1 (5 bases). The CDR3 DNA sequence: TGTGCCAGCAGCCAAGGGGGCAACACTGAAGCTTTCTTT. Translating it yields CASSQGGNTEAFF.